The rows below give T cell receptor beta chains drawn from one sample of a study of shared clonotypes between healthy human individuals. Repertoires were generated with immunoSEQ multiplex PCR, while TCRdb's copy carries only in-frame clones and drops some. The repertoire holds around 720,000 clones, with less than 80% as singletons. Sequenced input: memory CD4+ T cells sorted from blood. These receptors all come from a young woman in good health. Each CDR3 is given with its conserved first and last residue. The order of the fields is V gene, clone size, J gene, CDR3 length, CDR3 protein. Part of the rows lack a size; the others show once, few, many or a class for expanded clones.

>TRBV4-1|-|TRBJ2-7|17
CASSPKSGQVLSYEQYF
>TRBV9|-|TRBJ2-1|17
CASSSPTGKWTYNEQFF
>TRBV28|few|TRBJ1-1|16
CASSFFLRGPNTEAFF
>TRBV19|-|TRBJ2-2|14
CASRQPPNTGELFF
>TRBV5-1|-|TRBJ2-5|15
CASSLAAGVGETQYF
>TRBV5-1|-|TRBJ2-1|16
CASSLEGTSAYNEQFF
>TRBV9|-|TRBJ2-5|16
CASSMTRGNMGETQYF
>TRBV6-1|-|TRBJ1-1|19
CASSEIPWTGWGGNTEAFF
>TRBV7-2|few|TRBJ1-3|14
CASSRPGSGNTIYF
>TRBV7-8|many|TRBJ1-5|13
CASSLTDNQPQHF
>TRBV4-1|-|TRBJ2-2|15
CASSLGLAGLRELFF
>TRBV11-2|-|TRBJ1-2|17
CASSSPKTFRDRSGYTF
>TRBV10-3|-|TRBJ1-2|15
CAISENPGQGYGYTF
>TRBV5-1|-|TRBJ2-1|15
CASSFVGGSYNEQFF
>TRBV7-9|-|TRBJ1-1|13
CASSFDVNTEAFF
>TRBV28|once|TRBJ2-6|17
CASSRPGTGTGANVLTF